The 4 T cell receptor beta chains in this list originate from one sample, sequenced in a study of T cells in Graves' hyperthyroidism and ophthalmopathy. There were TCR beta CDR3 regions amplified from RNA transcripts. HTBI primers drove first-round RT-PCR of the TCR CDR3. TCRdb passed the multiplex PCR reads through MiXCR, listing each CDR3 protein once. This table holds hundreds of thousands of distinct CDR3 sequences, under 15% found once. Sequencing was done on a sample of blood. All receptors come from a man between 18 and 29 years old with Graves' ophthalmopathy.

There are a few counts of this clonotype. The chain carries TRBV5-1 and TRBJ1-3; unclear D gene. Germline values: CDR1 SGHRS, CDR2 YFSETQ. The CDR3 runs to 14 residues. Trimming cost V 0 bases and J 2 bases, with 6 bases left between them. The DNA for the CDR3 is TGCGCCAGCAGCTTGGATTATCCTGGAAACACCATATATTTT. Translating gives CASSLDYPGNTIYF.

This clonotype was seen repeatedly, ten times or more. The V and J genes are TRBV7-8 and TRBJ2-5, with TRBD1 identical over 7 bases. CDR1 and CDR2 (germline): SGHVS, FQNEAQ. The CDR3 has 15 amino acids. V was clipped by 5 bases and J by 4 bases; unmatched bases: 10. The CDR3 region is CASSVDRARRETQYF. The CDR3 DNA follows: TGTGCCAGCAGCGTAGACAGGGCTCGAAGAGAGACCCAGTACTTC.

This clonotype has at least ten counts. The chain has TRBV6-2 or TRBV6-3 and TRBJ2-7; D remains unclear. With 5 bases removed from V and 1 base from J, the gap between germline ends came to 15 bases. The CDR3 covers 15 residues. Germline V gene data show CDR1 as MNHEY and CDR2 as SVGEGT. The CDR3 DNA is TGTGCCAGCAGTAGACCAGGCGAGGAGTCCTACGAGCAGTACTTC. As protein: CASSRPGEESYEQYF.

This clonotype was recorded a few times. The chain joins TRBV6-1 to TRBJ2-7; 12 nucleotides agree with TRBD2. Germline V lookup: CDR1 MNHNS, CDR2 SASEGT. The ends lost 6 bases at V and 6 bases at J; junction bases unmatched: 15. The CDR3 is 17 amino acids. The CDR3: CASSRIPWTSGVSEQYF. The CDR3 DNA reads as TGTGCCAGCAGCCGGATACCTTGGACTAGCGGGGTGTCCGAGCAGTACTTC.